This TCR beta chain appears in the sequencing data of a study of tumor and adjacent non-tumor tissue in lung cancer. The CDR3 extends over 11 amino acids. Looked up from germline, CDR1 is DFQATT and CDR2 is SNEGSKA (reference sequence). On this clonotype: Its specificity is unknown. This clone may be a read error of a much larger clone one base away.

No cell sorting was done before RNA was extracted from the tissue. The library came from three nested PCR rounds adapted from ARM-PCR protocols. MiXCR was run by TCRdb on the multiplex PCR reads, yielding one entry per CDR3 protein. The data show 200,000 or so distinct CDR3 sequences, approximately 74% seen once. Study-level points and caveats: Tumor repertoires had a smaller top 100 clone share than normal lung.

This rearrangement joins TRBV20-1 to TRBJ1-2; possible D gene TRBD1, 6 bases. The TCR was taken from a man in his sixties with non-small cell lung cancer. The sample taken for sequencing was lung tumor tissue. The CDR3 bases are TGCGGTGCTAGCCGGACAGATGGCTACACCTTC. As protein: CGASRTDGYTF.